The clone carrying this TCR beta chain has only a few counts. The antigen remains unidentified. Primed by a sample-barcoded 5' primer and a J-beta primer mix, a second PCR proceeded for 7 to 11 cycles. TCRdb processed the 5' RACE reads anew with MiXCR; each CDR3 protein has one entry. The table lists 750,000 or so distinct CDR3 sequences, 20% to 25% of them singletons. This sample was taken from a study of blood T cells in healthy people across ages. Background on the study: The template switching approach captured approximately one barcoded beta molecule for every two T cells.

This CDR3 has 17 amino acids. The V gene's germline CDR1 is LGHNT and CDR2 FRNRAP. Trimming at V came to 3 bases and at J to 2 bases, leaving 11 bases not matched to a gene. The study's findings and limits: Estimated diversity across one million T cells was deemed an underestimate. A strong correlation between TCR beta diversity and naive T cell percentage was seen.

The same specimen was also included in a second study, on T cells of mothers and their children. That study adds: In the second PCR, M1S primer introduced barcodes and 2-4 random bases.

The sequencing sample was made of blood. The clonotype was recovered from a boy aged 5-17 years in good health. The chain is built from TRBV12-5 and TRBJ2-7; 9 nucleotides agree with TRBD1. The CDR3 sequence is CASGFDKGQGRAYEQYF. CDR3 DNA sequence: TGTGCTAGTGGTTTCGACAAGGGACAGGGCCGAGCCTACGAGCAGTACTTC.